This T cell receptor (beta chain) was sequenced in a study of blood T cell repertoires in COVID-19. Study at large: The samples span acute and convalescent COVID-19 from the United States, Italy and Spain. T cells, B-cell-depleted T cells, or PBMCs supplied cDNA or gDNA.

The authors' processing: Reference gene primer amplification in the assay estimated nucleated cell counts. Generated by immunoSEQ multiplex PCR, the TCRdb table keeps only in-frame clones and is missing some. That table gives V, J and clone size, and the DNA gave D and trimming. The table shows approximately 61,000 clones, with under 85% occurring only once. This CDR3 is built from 15 residues. V shed 4 bases and J 4 bases; nucleotides not matched to a gene: 6. The V gene's germline CDR1 is MRHNA and CDR2 SNTAGT. This clone was counted a single time. The material sequenced was peripheral blood. The J gene is TRBJ2-3, the V gene TRBV6-4, with 9 bases fitting TRBD1. The receptor was isolated from a woman in her 70s with acute or convalescent COVID-19. The CDR3, as DNA: TGTGCCAGCAGTGTTATGGGACAGGGAGCAGATACGCAGTATTTT. Protein: CASSVMGQGADTQYF.